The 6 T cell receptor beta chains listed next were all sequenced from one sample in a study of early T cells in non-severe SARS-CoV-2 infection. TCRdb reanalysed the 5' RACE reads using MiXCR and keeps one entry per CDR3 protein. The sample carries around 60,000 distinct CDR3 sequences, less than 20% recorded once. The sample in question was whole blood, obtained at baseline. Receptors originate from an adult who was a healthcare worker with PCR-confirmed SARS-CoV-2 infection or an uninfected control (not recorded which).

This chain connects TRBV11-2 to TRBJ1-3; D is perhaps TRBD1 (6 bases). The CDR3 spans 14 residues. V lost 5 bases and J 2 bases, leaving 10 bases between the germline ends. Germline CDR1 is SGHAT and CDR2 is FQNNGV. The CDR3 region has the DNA TGTGCCAGCAGCCCGGGACATCCTGGAAACACCATATATTTT. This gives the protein CASSPGHPGNTIYF.

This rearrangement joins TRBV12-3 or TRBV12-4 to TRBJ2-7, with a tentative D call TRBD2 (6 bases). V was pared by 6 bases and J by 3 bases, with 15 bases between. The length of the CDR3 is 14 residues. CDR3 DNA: TGTGCCAGCAGCCCTCCTAGCGCGAACTACGAGCAGTACTTC. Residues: CASSPPSANYEQYF.

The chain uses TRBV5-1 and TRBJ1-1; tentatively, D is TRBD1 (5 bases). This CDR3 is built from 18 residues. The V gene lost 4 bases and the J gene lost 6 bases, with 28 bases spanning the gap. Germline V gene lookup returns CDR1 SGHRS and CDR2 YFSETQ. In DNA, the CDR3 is TGCGCCAGCAGCCTGGGGACGGTGACAGAAGGAGGGTTCGCTGAAGCTTTCTTT. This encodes CASSLGTVTEGGFAEAFF.

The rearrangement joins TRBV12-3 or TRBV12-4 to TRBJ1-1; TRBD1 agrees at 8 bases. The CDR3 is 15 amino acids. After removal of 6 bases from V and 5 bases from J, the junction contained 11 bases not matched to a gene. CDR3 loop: CASSDLTGGRTEAFF. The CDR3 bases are TGTGCCAGCAGCGATTTAACAGGGGGTCGGACTGAAGCTTTCTTT.

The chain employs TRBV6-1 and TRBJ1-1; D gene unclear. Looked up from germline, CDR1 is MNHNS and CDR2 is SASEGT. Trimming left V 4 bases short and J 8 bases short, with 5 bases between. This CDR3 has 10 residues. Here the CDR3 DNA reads TGTGCCAGCAGTGTATCCGAAGCTTTCTTT. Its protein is CASSVSEAFF.

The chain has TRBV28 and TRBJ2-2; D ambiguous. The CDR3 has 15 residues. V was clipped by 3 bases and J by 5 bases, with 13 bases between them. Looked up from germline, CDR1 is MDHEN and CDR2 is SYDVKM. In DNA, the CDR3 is TGTGCCAGCAGTTTCTTGACGCCGCGAACCGGGGAGCTGTTTTTT. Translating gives CASSFLTPRTGELFF.